This T cell receptor beta chain originates from a study of T-cell memory formation after mild COVID-19 (dated by TCRdb to the early 2020s). Regarding the research as a whole: TCR sequence clusters from the two donors were found to be largely donor specific. Longitudinal TCRalpha and TCRbeta repertoire sequencing tracked T-cell clones expanding and contracting after mild COVID-19 in a couple of donors. Two young, previously healthy adult volunteers, one female and one male, were included in the cohort.

General findings and caveats noted by the study authors: SARS-CoV-2 specificity was not confirmed for the second-wave clones peaking on day 37. The detection of some responding clones in pre-infection memory suggests that pre-existing cross-reactive memory T cells joined the SARS-CoV-2 response. Only two mild cases were covered by the study, and larger cohorts that include severe cases with pre-infection samples were considered necessary. Contracting CD4+ clones appeared mostly in the CM and EM memory subsets, whereas CD8+ clones were enriched in EMRA. Balanced CD4/CD8 phenotypes were observed for clones contracting from day 15 to 85, whereas a bias towards CD4+ was observed for a second wave of clones expanding from day 15 to 37.

The sample was run on an Illumina NovaSeq 6000. cDNA libraries for TCRalpha and TCRbeta were prepared by 5'RACE using constant-segment primers, with sample barcodes and unique molecular identifiers added. Trizol reagent was used to extract RNA from every sample. Library amplification was performed in two PCR steps, and a second sample barcode and Illumina TruSeq adapters were introduced in the second step. Libraries were sequenced on an Illumina NovaSeq with 2 x 150 bp paired-end reads. Per the source publication's procedure: The reads were demultiplexed and collapsed into UMI-guided consensus sequences using migec v1.2.7. With mixcr v2.1.11, UMI consensuses were aligned to TRA and TRB V and J templates and assembled into clonotypes. Clonotypes were classified as expanded or contracted when called significant by both edgeR and NoisET, with noise models trained on biological replicates. edgeR calls used a false discovery rate-adjusted p below 0.01 and a log2 fold-change threshold of 1. As an exploratory analysis of dynamics, max-normalized trajectories of the 1000 most abundant clonotypes were examined by PCA with hierarchical clustering. The CD4 or CD8 phenotype of responding clones was assigned using the separately sequenced CD4+ and CD8+ repertoires. The public reads were run again by TCRdb, first through fastp at Q25 and then through MiXCR, and only productive beta chains were kept. CDR3 protein duplicates are merged, each entry listing the most common genes and DNA. The V and J calls shown here were made by TCRdb, not taken from the authors' results. The sample table holds some 210,000 distinct CDR3 sequences, of which over 9.5% were seen once. The ten largest clonotypes hold around 2.9% of the sample.

PBMCs were isolated by Ficoll-Paque density gradient centrifugation. Regarding this clonotype: No cognate antigen has been identified for it. A clone one base away is much larger, so this may be a read error.

Sequences were obtained from PBMCs or a T cell subset sorted from them (not recorded which). The clonotype originates from a man between 18 and 35 years old who had mild COVID-19 (a few samples of this study predate the infection). The sample titles of this study are shuffled in the database, so cell type and time point are left out; the donor was told from shared clones.

CDR3 sequence: CASSPSCSTDTQYF. The sequence in DNA is TGTGCCAGCAGCCCCTCGTGTAGCACAGATACGCAGTATTTT. Recombination linked TRBV7-2 to TRBJ2-3; the D gene cannot be named for sure. Measured from the cysteine to the phenylalanine, the CDR3 is 14 residues long. Solely the CDR3 DNA is kept, with 42 bases framed from the first base. CDR1 SGHTA and CDR2 FQGNSA were looked up in the germline V gene. V is shortened by 5 bases, J by 0 bases, and the region joining them spans 9 bases. Full variable domain (CDR3 extended with the reference TRBV7-2 and TRBJ2-3 proteins): GAGVSQSPSNKVTEKGKDVELRCDPISGHTALYWYRQSLGQGLEFLIYFQGNSAPDKSGLPSDRFSAERTGGSVSTLTIQRTQQEDSAVYLCASSPSCSTDTQYFGPGTRLTVL.